Shown below are 25 T cell receptor beta chains from a single sample sequenced in a study of T cells after yellow fever vaccination. TCRdb reprocessed the 5' RACE reads with MiXCR, giving one entry per CDR3 protein. The sample has about 120,000 distinct CDR3 sequences, 6.5% to 9% seen once. The source was CD4+ T cells sorted from PBMCs, collected approximately 40 days after the first yellow fever vaccination. The receptors stem from a man younger than 30 who received the YFV17D yellow fever vaccine.

This clonotype was observed many times. The genes are TRBV7-9 and TRBJ2-2; tentatively, D is TRBD2 (6 bases). The CDR3 spans 17 residues. The germline gives CDR1 SEHNR, CDR2 FQNEAQ (reference sequence). Trimming stripped 5 bases from V and 2 bases from J, with 18 bases between. CDR3 sequence (DNA): TGTGCCAGCAGCCTAGGGTTTCTAGCGAAAAACACCGGGGAGCTGTTTTTT. It encodes CASSLGFLAKNTGELFF. Complete variable domain (other parts from reference TRBV7-9 and TRBJ2-2): DTGVSQNPRHKITKRGQNVTFRCDPISEHNRLYWYRQTLGQGPEFLTYFQNEAQLEKSRLLSDRFSAERPKGSFSTLEIQRTEQGDSAMYLCASSLGFLAKNTGELFFGEGSRLTVL.

On this clonotype itself: A read error may explain this, as a much larger clone is one base away. This chain links TRBV7-2 with TRBJ2-7; 8 bases agree with TRBD1. CDR1 and CDR2 (germline): SGHTA, FQGNSA. The CDR3 extends over 16 amino acids. CDR3: CGSSLVGTGSSYEQYF. CDR3 nucleotides: TGTGGCAGCAGCTTAGTTGGGACAGGCAGCTCCTACGAGCAGTACTTC.

This clonotype has ten or more counts. The chain employs TRBV24-1 and TRBJ2-3; TRBD1 might be the D (5 bases). V lost 4 bases to trimming and J lost 4 bases, with 14 bases between them. Germline V gives CDR1 KGHDR, CDR2 SFDVKD. The CDR3 extends over 15 amino acids. CDR3 loop: CATSETTQVPDTQYF. The CDR3 region has the DNA TGTGCCACCAGTGAGACAACACAGGTCCCAGATACGCAGTATTTT.

This clonotype was detected ten times or more. The chain carries TRBV5-1 and TRBJ2-3, with 8 bases aligning to TRBD1. Germline CDR1 reads SGHRS; CDR2 reads YFSETQ. The V gene end was trimmed by 0 bases and the J gene end by 5 bases; junction bases not matched to a gene: 8. CDR3 length: 16 residues. CDR3 in DNA: TGCGCCAGCAGCTTGGGGCAGGGGGCGCTCATAGATACGCAGTATTTT. It translates to CASSLGQGALIDTQYF.

On this clonotype itself: This may come from a read error, since a much larger clone is one base off. CDR3 region: CTSSSSGGSDTQYF. CDR3 in DNA: TGTACCAGCAGCTCCTCGGGGGGGTCAGATACGCAGTATTTT. The chain couples TRBV11-2 to TRBJ2-3, with 8 bases identical to TRBD2. The CDR3 totals 14 residues. In germline, CDR1 is SGHAT, CDR2 FQNNGV.

In this sample, this clonotype turned up many times. The gene calls are TRBV4-2 and TRBJ2-2; the D is unclear. Per germline, CDR1 LGHNA and CDR2 YNFKEQ. The CDR3 length is 15 residues. Trimming removed 0 bases at V and 5 bases at J, with 10 bases between. This CDR3 is CASSQEDASTGELFF. For the CDR3, the DNA is TGTGCCAGCAGCCAAGAGGACGCGTCTACCGGGGAGCTGTTTTTT.

The table lists this clonotype with many counts. The J gene is TRBJ2-1, the V gene TRBV7-2, with D possibly being TRBD2 (6 bases). In germline, CDR1 is SGHTA, CDR2 FQGNSA. The CDR3 runs to 12 residues. Trimming pared 6 bases from V and 6 bases from J, leaving 9 bases between. For the CDR3, the DNA is TGTGCCAGCAGTTCTAGCGCCAATGAGCAGTTCTTC. Its protein product is CASSSSANEQFF.

This clonotype has at least ten counts. The chain is built from TRBV5-8 and TRBJ1-5; D not certain. The CDR3 covers 13 residues. V was shortened by 0 bases and J by 5 bases, with 6 bases between the two germline ends. The germline V gene encodes CDR1 SGHTS and CDR2 YDEGEE. DNA of the CDR3: TGTGCCAGCAGCTTGGGGTATGATCAGCCCCAGCATTTT. Translating it yields CASSLGYDQPQHF.

The DNA for the CDR3 is TGTGCCAGCAGCTTATCACAGCGGGGTATTTACAATGAGCAGTTCTTC. This sequence encodes CASSLSQRGIYNEQFF. The chain recombines TRBV7-8 with TRBJ2-1; 7 bases are shared with TRBD2. V trimming: 2 bases; J trimming: 4 bases; junction bases outside the gene matches: 8. CDR1 is SGHVS, CDR2 FQNEAQ, per germline. This CDR3 has 16 residues. The full variable domain, completed using reference TRBV7-8 and TRBJ2-1, is GAGVSQSPRYKVAKRGQDVALRCDPISGHVSLFWYQQALGQGPEFLTYFQNEAQLDKSGLPSDRFFAERPEGSVSTLKIQRTQQEDSAVYLCASSLSQRGIYNEQFFGPGTRLTVL.

Concerning this clonotype itself: With a much larger clone just one base away, this may be a read error. This chain links TRBV5-1 with TRBJ2-3; D remains ambiguous. CDR3 length: 13 amino acids. V gave up 8 bases and J gave up 0 bases, with 10 bases separating them. The V gene's germline CDR1 is SGHRS and CDR2 YFSETQ. The CDR3 bases are TGCGCCAGAAGCATTGCTAGCACAGATACGCAGTATTTT. It yields the protein CARSIASTDTQYF. Full variable domain (rest looked up from reference TRBV5-1 and TRBJ2-3): KAGVTQTPRYLIKTRGQQVTLSCSPISGHRSVSWYQQTPGQGLQFLFEYFSETQRNKGNFPGRFSGRQFSNSRSEMNVSTLELGDSALYLCARSIASTDTQYFGPGTRLTVL.

This clonotype has ten or more counts. The gene calls are TRBV5-5 and TRBJ1-2; D is uncertain. Deletions cut 0 bases from V and 7 bases from J, with 10 bases between. Germline values: CDR1 SGHKS, CDR2 YYEKEE (reference sequence). The CDR3 totals 13 residues. The CDR3 loop is CASSLDQPFGYTF. DNA for the CDR3: TGTGCCAGCAGCTTGGACCAACCGTTTGGCTACACCTTC.

Ten or more counts support this clonotype. The chain links TRBV5-8 to TRBJ1-6, with D hard to call. The CDR3 runs 14 residues. Trimming stripped 0 bases from V and 9 bases from J, with 10 bases between. Germline V gene data show CDR1 as SGHTS and CDR2 as YDEGEE. The CDR3 DNA is TGTGCCAGCAGCTTGGGACGGTGGGGTTCACCCCTCCACTTT. Its translation: CASSLGRWGSPLHF.

The chain links TRBV5-4 to TRBJ1-2, with D possibly matching TRBD1 (6 bases). Trimming took 0 bases from V and 8 from J, leaving 14 bases between them. Germline V gene data show CDR1 as SGHNT and CDR2 as YYREEE (reference sequence). The CDR3 loop spans 14 amino acids. The CDR3 DNA is TGTGCCAGCAGCTTGGCACAGGGTAATCGCGGCTACACCTTC. This sequence encodes CASSLAQGNRGYTF.

This clonotype has at least ten counts. The chain has TRBV4-3 and TRBJ1-4; D ambiguous. CDR1 is LGHNA, CDR2 YSLEER, per germline. Trimming took 4 bases from V and 3 from J, leaving 9 bases between them. CDR3 length: 14 residues. The CDR3 DNA follows: TGCGCCAGCAGCCGGACTCTATCTAATGAAAAACTGTTTTTT. Protein sequence: CASSRTLSNEKLFF.

The table lists this clonotype with many counts. The chain joins TRBV7-8 to TRBJ1-5, with no clear D. Germline-derived CDR1 and CDR2 are SGHVS and FQNEAQ. This CDR3 region has 14 residues. The V end was cut by 1 base, the J end by 4 bases, with 8 bases between. The DNA of the CDR3 is TGTGCCAGCAGCTTAGGCAGCCGTAATCAGCCCCAGCATTTT. Its protein product is CASSLGSRNQPQHF.

This clonotype was counted many times. The J gene is TRBJ2-5, the V gene TRBV11-2; D remains unclear. Germline CDR1 reads SGHAT; CDR2 reads FQNNGV. This CDR3 is built from 12 residues. The V end was cut by 0 bases, the J end by 2 bases, with 1 base between. In DNA form, the CDR3 reads TGTGCCAGCAGCTTAGATCAAGAGACCCAGTACTTC. Translated: CASSLDQETQYF.

At least ten counts were recorded for this clonotype. The chain links TRBV28 to TRBJ2-7, with D possibly being TRBD1 (5 bases). Germline-derived CDR1 and CDR2 are MDHEN and SYDVKM. The CDR3 loop spans 18 amino acids. Trimming took 4 bases from V and 2 from J, leaving 24 bases between them. CDR3 region: CASSSLRPQGNLTYEQYV. As DNA, the CDR3 is TGTGCCAGCAGTTCCCTCCGTCCTCAGGGAAATCTCACCTACGAGCAGTACGTC.

The J gene is TRBJ2-2, the V gene TRBV28; D uncertain. Trimming stripped 1 base from V and 6 bases from J, with 6 bases between. The germline gives CDR1 MDHEN, CDR2 SYDVKM. There are 13 residues in the CDR3. The CDR3 here is CASSLSDAGELFF. The CDR3 bases are TGTGCCAGCAGTTTATCGGACGCCGGGGAGCTGTTTTTT.

This clonotype came up many times. V usage is TRBV20-1 and J usage is TRBJ1-6; D might be TRBD1 (6 bases). The CDR3 covers 13 residues. CDR1 is DFQATT, CDR2 SNEGSKA, per germline (reference sequence). V gave up 3 bases and J gave up 10 bases, with 13 bases separating them. The chain's CDR3 is CSASGGADSPLHF. CDR3 DNA sequence: TGCAGTGCTAGTGGGGGGGCGGACTCACCCCTCCACTTT.

This clonotype was detected ten times or more. The V gene is TRBV3-1, the J gene TRBJ1-1, with no clear D. Looked up from germline, CDR1 is LGHDT and CDR2 is YNNKEL (reference sequence). Trimming cost V 4 bases and J 1 base, with 7 bases left between them. The CDR3 spans 13 residues. The CDR3 reads CASSPSGNTEAFF. For the CDR3, the DNA is TGTGCCAGCAGCCCGAGTGGGAACACTGAAGCTTTCTTT.

The sample holds many counts of this clonotype. The chain couples TRBV6-5 to TRBJ1-2; perhaps TRBD1 as D (5 bases). V was pared by 5 bases and J by 12 bases, with 13 bases between. The CDR3 has 11 residues. Per germline, CDR1 MNHEY and CDR2 SVGAGI. The CDR3, as DNA: TGTGCCAGCAGTAGTGCAGGGACCCACACCTTC. The encoded protein is CASSSAGTHTF.

This clonotype was seen ten or more times. The chain has TRBV5-6 and TRBJ2-7, with TRBD1 identical over 11 bases. This CDR3 contains 14 residues. The V gene's germline CDR1 is SGHDT and CDR2 YYEEEE. V lost 2 bases to trimming and J lost 6 bases; unmatched junction nucleotides: 4. CDR3 loop: CASSFADRGPEQYF. The CDR3 nucleotides are TGTGCCAGCAGCTTCGCGGACAGGGGGCCCGAGCAGTACTTC. Combining the CDR3 with reference TRBV5-6 and TRBJ2-7 gives the whole variable domain DAGVTQSPTHLIKTRGQQVTLRCSPKSGHDTVSWYQQALGQGPQFIFQYYEEEERQRGNFPDRFSGHQFPNYSSELNVNALLLGDSALYLCASSFADRGPEQYFGPGTRLTVT.

Only a few counts were recorded for this clonotype. The chain joins TRBV10-3 to TRBJ1-5; the D is unclear. V gave up 4 bases and J gave up 0 bases, with 7 bases separating them. Germline CDR1 ENHRY, CDR2 SYGVKD. This CDR3 contains 14 residues. CDR3 loop: CAISAGGSNQPQHF. The CDR3 region has the DNA TGTGCCATCAGTGCCGGCGGTAGCAATCAGCCCCAGCATTTT.

Ten or more counts support this clonotype. V is TRBV29-1 and J is TRBJ1-3; D is uncertain. Germline assignment: CDR1 SQVTM and CDR2 ANQGSEA. The length of the CDR3 is 14 residues. V gave up 2 bases and J gave up 7 bases, with 15 bases separating them. Written as DNA, the CDR3 is TGCAGCGTTGAACGAGGTGGAGCTAGTAACACCATATATTTT. As protein: CSVERGGASNTIYF.

This clonotype came up many times. The chain joins TRBV6-5 to TRBJ1-4; TRBD1 is a possible D gene (6 bases). Per the germline V gene, CDR1 is MNHEY and CDR2 is SVGAGI. The CDR3 runs to 14 residues. Trimming removed 6 bases at V and 7 bases at J, with 15 bases between. The CDR3 loop reads CASRNPGVGEKLFF. DNA for the CDR3: TGTGCCAGCAGAAACCCAGGGGTGGGTGAAAAACTGTTTTTT.